This T cell receptor beta chain was captured by sequencing in a study of OX40 agonist ivuxolimab in advanced cancers. Study context: The diagnoses of dose-escalation patients were hepatocellular carcinoma, melanoma, renal cell or head and neck cancer. Having had anti-PD-1, anti-PD-L1 or anti-CTLA-4 therapy before was allowed, and over 35% had some. Among those treated, three patients had partial responses, one with hepatocellular carcinoma and two with cutaneous melanoma.

Assay: immunoSEQ multiplex PCR; the TCRdb copy retains only in-frame clones and omits some. The table lists tens of thousands of clones, more than 85% of them singletons. Germline lookup yields CDR1 MNHEY and CDR2 SVGAGI. The CDR3 covers 15 residues. The V and J ends lost 0 bases and 4 bases, in that order; junction bases with no gene match: 5. The sample in question was CD4+ or CD8+ T cells sorted from blood, obtained in a trial of the OX40 agonist ivuxolimab. This rearrangement joins TRBV6-5 to TRBJ1-2, with 7 positions matching TRBD1. The clonotype originates from an adult with an advanced solid tumor such as melanoma, head and neck, liver or kidney cancer. The CDR3 loop reads CASSYSHRGTYGYTF. The CDR3 coding sequence is TGTGCCAGCAGTTACTCCCACAGGGGCACCTATGGCTACACCTTC.